This passage covers 27 T cell receptor beta chains from one sample sequenced in a study of control samples from healthy donors and cancer patients. Profiled with immunoSEQ multiplex PCR; TCRdb holds only in-frame clones, not every one. The sample includes about 110,000 clones, around 89% seen only once; the top ten take approximately 15%. Material for sequencing was blood. The receptors derive from a woman aged 45-65 years in good health.

The chain links TRBV25-1 to TRBJ1-2; D is possibly TRBD1 (5 bases). CDR1 MGHDK and CDR2 SYGVNS come from the germline V gene. CDR3 length: 11 residues. V shed 4 bases and J shed 5 bases, with 5 bases lying between them. The CDR3 DNA reads as TGTGCCAGCAGTGCAGGGTATGGCTACACCTTC. Translation: CASSAGYGYTF.

This clone has a handful of counts. J is TRBJ1-6 and V is TRBV5-1; TRBD1 is a possible D gene (6 bases). The V gene's germline CDR1 is SGHRS and CDR2 YFSETQ. V lost 0 bases and J 7 bases, leaving 8 bases between the germline ends. This CDR3 contains 14 residues. The CDR3 here is CASSLVDRNSPLHF. CDR3 bases: TGCGCCAGCAGCTTGGTGGACAGAAATTCACCCCTCCACTTT.

This sequence joins TRBV6-1 and TRBJ2-2, with TRBD1 matching 10 bases. Germline CDR1 reads MNHNS; CDR2 reads SASEGT. This CDR3 spans 15 amino acids. Trimming removed 1 base from V and 6 bases from J; junction bases left unmatched: 2. The CDR3 nucleotides read TGTGCCAGCAGTGAAGGACAGGGGGCGCCCGGGGAGCTGTTTTTT. The encoded protein is CASSEGQGAPGELFF.

The rearrangement joins TRBV19 to TRBJ2-2; the match to TRBD1 covers 7 bases. V gave up 6 bases and J gave up 0 bases; unmatched junction bases: 4. The CDR3 runs to 15 residues. Germline CDR1 is LNHDA and CDR2 is SQIVND (reference sequence). CDR3 DNA: TGTGCCAGTAGGCCTGGGACAGCGAACACCGGGGAGCTGTTTTTT. This codes for CASRPGTANTGELFF.

The J gene is TRBJ2-5, the V gene TRBV18; weak D call: TRBD1 (7 bases). The V gene's germline CDR1 is KGHSH and CDR2 LQKENI. CDR3 length equals 14 residues. Deletions cut 8 bases from V and 2 bases from J, with 15 bases between. The CDR3 DNA reads as TGTGCCAGCAGACCGACAGGGAGGCAAGAGACCCAGTACTTC. This gives the protein CASRPTGRQETQYF.

This clone appeared once. The chain couples TRBV14 to TRBJ2-1; 7 nucleotides align to TRBD2. Germline values: CDR1 SGHDN, CDR2 FVKESK. J was trimmed by 9 bases and V by 9 bases; bases with no gene match: 5. The CDR3 runs 11 residues. Here the CDR3 DNA reads TGTGCCAGTAGGGACTACGGTGAGCAGTTCTTC. It translates to CASRDYGEQFF.

The genes are TRBV12-3 or TRBV12-4 and TRBJ2-3; D is unresolved. The V gene lost 1 base and the J gene lost 5 bases, with 4 bases spanning the gap. The length of the CDR3 is 12 residues. In DNA form, the CDR3 reads TGTGCCAGCAGTTTAGATCTAGATACGCAGTATTTT. This sequence encodes CASSLDLDTQYF.

This sequence joins TRBV9 and TRBJ1-2, with D unclear. This CDR3 region has 11 residues. Germline CDR1 reads SGDLS; CDR2 reads YYNGEE. V was pared by 3 bases and J by 8 bases, with 8 bases between. The CDR3 sequence is CASSADQGYTF. The CDR3 DNA sequence: TGTGCCAGCAGCGCCGACCAGGGCTACACCTTC.

V usage is TRBV9 and J usage is TRBJ1-1; TRBD1 is a possible D gene (5 bases). Trimming took 4 bases from V and 1 from J, leaving 8 bases between them. The CDR3 is 13 amino acids. The V gene's germline CDR1 is SGDLS and CDR2 YYNGEE. This CDR3 reads CASSPGGNTEAFF. In DNA form, the CDR3 reads TGTGCCAGCAGCCCCGGGGGGAACACTGAAGCTTTCTTT.

This clone was recorded once. The chain uses TRBV18 and TRBJ2-5; D is undetermined. The V gene lost 2 bases and the J gene lost 4 bases, with 14 bases spanning the gap. This CDR3 spans 15 amino acids. Germline assignment: CDR1 KGHSH and CDR2 LQKENI. CDR3 bases: TGTGCCAGCTCACCAAAGACGGGTGGGGTAGAGACCCAGTACTTC. Translating gives CASSPKTGGVETQYF.

The chain carries TRBV18 and TRBJ1-4, with 7 bases identical to TRBD1. The CDR3 spans 13 residues. V gave up 6 bases and J gave up 5 bases; unmatched junction bases: 3. CDR1 KGHSH and CDR2 LQKENI come from the germline V gene. The CDR3: CASSATGNEKLFF. In DNA form, the CDR3 reads TGTGCCAGCTCCGCGACAGGGAATGAAAAACTGTTTTTT.

This chain connects TRBV19 to TRBJ1-1, with unresolved D. The ends were cut back, 6 bases at V and 6 bases at J, with 8 bases in the middle. This CDR3 has 11 amino acids. Germline CDR1 LNHDA, CDR2 SQIVND (reference sequence). The CDR3 DNA is TGTGCCAGTAGAGGAGGTTCTGAAGCTTTCTTT. It is translated as CASRGGSEAFF.

The sample holds one count of this clone. The chain carries TRBV30 and TRBJ2-3; 9 bases align to TRBD2. The CDR3 totals 12 residues. Germline V gene data show CDR1 as GTSNPN and CDR2 as SVGIG (reference sequence). Germline trimming cut 4 bases from V and 4 bases from J; bases unmatched to any gene: 0. CDR3 residues: CAWTSGADTQYF. The CDR3 region has the DNA TGTGCCTGGACTAGCGGGGCAGATACGCAGTATTTT.

The CDR3 DNA sequence: TGTGCCATCAGTGATCCGACCCAGTCCGGTAGCAATCAGCCCCAGCATTTT. This gives the protein CAISDPTQSGSNQPQHF. The chain uses TRBV10-3 and TRBJ1-5, with unresolved D. The CDR3 contains 17 residues. Germline V gene data show CDR1 as ENHRY and CDR2 as SYGVKD. With 3 bases removed from V and 0 bases from J, the gap between germline ends came to 15 bases.

The chain employs TRBV11-2 and TRBJ2-3, with D unclear. The CDR3 consists of 15 residues. V dropped 1 base and J dropped 6 bases, with 14 bases sitting between them. From germline, CDR1 is SGHAT and CDR2 FQNNGV. The chain's CDR3 is CASSLVGSRSDTQYF. CDR3 DNA sequence: TGTGCCAGCAGCTTAGTTGGGTCCAGGTCGGATACGCAGTATTTT.

The CDR3 protein is CASSITAYSNQPQHF. The CDR3 DNA reads TGTGCCAGTAGTATAACGGCATATAGCAATCAGCCCCAGCATTTT. The chain joins TRBV19 to TRBJ1-5; D call uncertain. The length of the CDR3 is 15 residues. The germline CDR1 and CDR2 sequences are LNHDA and SQIVND (reference sequence). V lost 2 bases and J 0 bases, leaving 8 bases between the germline ends.

The rearrangement joins TRBV29-1 to TRBJ1-3; maybe TRBD1 (6 bases). This CDR3 comprises 13 residues. Germline CDR1 SQVTM, CDR2 ANQGSEA. Trimming removed 7 bases at V and 4 bases at J, with 14 bases between. This chain's CDR3 is CSAMDSKGNTIYF. The CDR3 bases are TGCAGCGCCATGGACAGCAAGGGAAACACCATATATTTT.

The chain uses TRBV6-6 and TRBJ1-2, with a tentative D call TRBD1 (6 bases). The CDR3 length is 13 residues. Trimming took 1 base from V and 7 from J, leaving 10 bases between them. From germline, CDR1 is MNHNY and CDR2 SVGAGI (reference sequence). CDR3 coding DNA: TGTGCCAGCAGTTACTGGGGGGCGGTTGGCTACACCTTC. Translation: CASSYWGAVGYTF.

This rearrangement joins TRBV27 to TRBJ1-5; D ambiguous. The CDR3 loop spans 19 amino acids. Germline V CDR1 and CDR2: MNHEY, SMNVEV (reference sequence). The V end was cut by 4 bases, the J end by 4 bases, with 26 bases between. The CDR3 loop reads CASSSVVGLLGMVNQPQHF. Here the CDR3 DNA reads TGTGCCAGCAGTTCGGTCGTCGGCCTTTTGGGTATGGTTAATCAGCCCCAGCATTTT.

This clone was observed a single time. J is TRBJ2-1 and V is TRBV11-2; 8 bases agree with TRBD2. J was trimmed by 15 bases and V by 4 bases; bases with no gene match: 11. The CDR3 has 13 amino acids. CDR1 and CDR2 from the germline V gene are SGHAT and FQNNGV. This CDR3 reads CASSSRRREERFF. The CDR3 DNA sequence: TGTGCCAGCAGCTCCCGTAGGCGGGAGGAACGGTTCTTC.

The rearrangement links TRBV21-1 to TRBJ2-2; the D call in the table, TRBD2, was not verified against the DNA. TRBV21-1 is a documented pseudogene. The CDR3 has 12 residues. This CDR3 reads CASSTGAGELFF. The CDR3, as DNA: TGTGCCAGCAGCACCGGTGCCGGGGAGCTGTTTTTT.

The DNA for the CDR3 is TGTGCCAGCTCACCAACTACTCTTGCTAACACTGAAGCTTTCTTT. The encoded protein is CASSPTTLANTEAFF. This chain uses TRBV18 with TRBJ1-1, with unresolved D. Germline CDR1 reads KGHSH; CDR2 reads LQKENI. Trimming took 2 bases from V and 2 from J, leaving 12 bases between them. The CDR3 spans 15 residues.

This clone was detected a few times. V is TRBV6-1 and J is TRBJ2-3, with D unclear. Germline V gives CDR1 MNHNS, CDR2 SASEGT. Trimming left V 0 bases short and J 2 bases short, with 6 bases between. The CDR3 totals 14 residues. CDR3: CASSEAAHTDTQYF. CDR3 DNA: TGTGCCAGCAGTGAAGCGGCCCACACAGATACGCAGTATTTT.

The rearrangement uses TRBV7-7 and TRBJ2-1, with D tentatively TRBD2 (6 bases). CDR3 size: 13 residues. Trimming removed 4 bases from V and 9 bases from J, with 13 bases in between. Germline CDR1 reads SSHAT; CDR2 reads FNYEAQ (reference sequence). CDR3 sequence: CASSYELATEQFF. In nucleotides, the CDR3 is TGTGCCAGCAGCTACGAACTAGCAACTGAGCAGTTCTTC.

The chain combines TRBV7-8 with TRBJ1-1; TRBD1 aligns across 7 bases. CDR3 length equals 19 residues. J lost 3 bases, V lost 2 bases, and 18 bases had no gene match. CDR1 and CDR2 from the germline V gene are SGHVS and FQNEAQ. The CDR3 loop is CASSLRRHRQGSLHTEAFF. CDR3 sequence (DNA): TGTGCCAGCAGCTTAAGACGGCATAGACAGGGCAGTCTCCACACTGAAGCTTTCTTT.

The rearrangement uses TRBV30 and TRBJ1-2; D possibly corresponds to TRBD1 (6 bases). The CDR3 is 12 amino acids. With 5 bases removed from V and 3 bases from J, the gap between germline ends came to 10 bases. Looked up from germline, CDR1 is GTSNPN and CDR2 is SVGIG (reference sequence). The CDR3 DNA follows: TGTGCCTGGGTACAGGGAGACTATGGCTACACCTTC. Translated, it gives CAWVQGDYGYTF.

This clone was observed a handful of times. This sequence joins TRBV6-2 or TRBV6-3 and TRBJ1-2; D is unclear. Looked up from germline, CDR1 is MNHEY and CDR2 is SVGEGT. The CDR3 loop spans 13 amino acids. Trimming shortened V by 6 bases and J by 4 bases, and 12 bases separated the two germline ends. This CDR3 reads CASSPRAAYGYTF. The CDR3 coding sequence is TGTGCCAGCAGCCCCCGGGCGGCCTATGGCTACACCTTC.